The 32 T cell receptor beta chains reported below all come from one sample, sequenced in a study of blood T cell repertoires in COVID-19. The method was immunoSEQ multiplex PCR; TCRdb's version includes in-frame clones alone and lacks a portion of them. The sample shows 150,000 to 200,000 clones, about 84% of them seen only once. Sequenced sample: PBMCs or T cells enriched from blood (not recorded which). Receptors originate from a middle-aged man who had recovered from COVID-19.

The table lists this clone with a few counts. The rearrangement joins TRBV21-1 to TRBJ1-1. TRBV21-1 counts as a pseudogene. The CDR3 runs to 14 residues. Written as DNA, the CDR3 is TGTGCCAGCAAGCTGTGGTTGGGGAGGGGGGTAGCTTTCTTT. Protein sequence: CASKLWLGRGVAFF.

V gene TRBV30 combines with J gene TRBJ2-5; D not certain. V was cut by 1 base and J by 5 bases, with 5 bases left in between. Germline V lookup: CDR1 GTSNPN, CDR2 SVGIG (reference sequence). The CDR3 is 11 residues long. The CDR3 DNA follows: TGTGCCTGGAGTGCGTCCGAGACCCAGTACTTC. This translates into CAWSASETQYF.

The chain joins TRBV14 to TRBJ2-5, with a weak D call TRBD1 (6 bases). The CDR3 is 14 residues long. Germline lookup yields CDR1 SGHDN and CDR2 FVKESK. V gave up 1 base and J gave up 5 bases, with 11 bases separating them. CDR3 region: CASSQVTGTETQYF. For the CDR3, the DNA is TGTGCCAGCAGCCAAGTCACAGGGACGGAGACCCAGTACTTC.

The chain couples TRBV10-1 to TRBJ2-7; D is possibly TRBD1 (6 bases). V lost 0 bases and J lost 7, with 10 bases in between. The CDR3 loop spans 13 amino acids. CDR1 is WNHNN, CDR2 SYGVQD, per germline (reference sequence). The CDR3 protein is CASSESGGREQYF. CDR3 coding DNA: TGCGCCAGCAGTGAGTCAGGGGGTCGGGAGCAGTACTTC.

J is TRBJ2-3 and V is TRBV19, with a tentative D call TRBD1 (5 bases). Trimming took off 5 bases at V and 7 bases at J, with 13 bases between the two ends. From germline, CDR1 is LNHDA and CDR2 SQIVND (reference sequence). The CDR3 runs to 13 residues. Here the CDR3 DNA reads TGTGCCAGTAGTCCTATGGGGCGATATACGCAGTATTTT. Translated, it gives CASSPMGRYTQYF.

The CDR3 spells CASSLPLSRQPQHF. In DNA, the CDR3 is TGTGCCAGCAGCTTACCGCTAAGCCGGCAGCCCCAGCATTTT. This chain connects TRBV7-8 to TRBJ1-5; D ambiguous. This CDR3 is built from 14 residues. Looked up from germline, CDR1 is SGHVS and CDR2 is FQNEAQ. V was cut by 2 bases and J by 7 bases, with 12 bases left in between.

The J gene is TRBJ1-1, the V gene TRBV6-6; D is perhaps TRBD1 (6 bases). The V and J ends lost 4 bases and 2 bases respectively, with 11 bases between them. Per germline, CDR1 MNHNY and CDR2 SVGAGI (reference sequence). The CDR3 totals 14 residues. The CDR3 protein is CASSSPGTNTEAFF. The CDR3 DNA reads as TGTGCCAGCAGTTCCCCAGGGACAAACACTGAAGCTTTCTTT.

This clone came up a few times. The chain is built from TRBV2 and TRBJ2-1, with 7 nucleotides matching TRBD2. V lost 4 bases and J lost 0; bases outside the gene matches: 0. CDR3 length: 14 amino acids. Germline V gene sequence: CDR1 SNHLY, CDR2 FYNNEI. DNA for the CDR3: TGTGCCAGCAGTGCGGGGGGCTCCTACAATGAGCAGTTCTTC. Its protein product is CASSAGGSYNEQFF.

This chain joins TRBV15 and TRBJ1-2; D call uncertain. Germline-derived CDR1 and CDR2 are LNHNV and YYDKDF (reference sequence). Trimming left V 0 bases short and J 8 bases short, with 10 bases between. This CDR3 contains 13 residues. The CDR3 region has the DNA TGTGCCACCAGCAGAGATTTGACCGGGGGCTACACCTTC. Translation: CATSRDLTGGYTF.

This CDR3 reads CASSTSLAGLQETQYF. The CDR3 DNA is TGCGCCAGCAGCACCTCACTAGCGGGCTTACAAGAGACCCAGTACTTC. This chain connects TRBV5-1 to TRBJ2-5; 9 bases align to TRBD2. Looked up from germline, CDR1 is SGHRS and CDR2 is YFSETQ. With 4 bases clipped from V and 2 bases from J, the junction kept 9 bases outside the gene matches. The length of the CDR3 is 16 residues.

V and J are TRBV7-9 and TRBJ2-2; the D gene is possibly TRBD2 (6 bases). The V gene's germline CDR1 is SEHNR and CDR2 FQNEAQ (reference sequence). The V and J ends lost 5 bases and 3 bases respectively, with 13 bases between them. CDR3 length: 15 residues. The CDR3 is CASSPTSSYTGELFF. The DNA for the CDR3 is TGTGCCAGCAGCCCGACTAGTTCCTACACCGGGGAGCTGTTTTTT.

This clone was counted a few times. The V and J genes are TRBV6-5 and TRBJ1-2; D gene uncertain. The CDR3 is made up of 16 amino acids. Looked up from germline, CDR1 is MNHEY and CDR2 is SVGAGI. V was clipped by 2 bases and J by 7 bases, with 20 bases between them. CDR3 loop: CASSYADHRVLSGYTF. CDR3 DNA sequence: TGTGCCAGCAGTTACGCAGACCACCGGGTACTCAGTGGCTACACCTTC.

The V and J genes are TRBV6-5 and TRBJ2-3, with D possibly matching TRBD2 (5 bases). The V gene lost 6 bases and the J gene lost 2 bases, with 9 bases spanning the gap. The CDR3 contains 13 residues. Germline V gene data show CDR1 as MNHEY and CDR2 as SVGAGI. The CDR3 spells CASRRDLTDTQYF. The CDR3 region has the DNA TGTGCCAGCAGACGGGATCTCACAGATACGCAGTATTTT.

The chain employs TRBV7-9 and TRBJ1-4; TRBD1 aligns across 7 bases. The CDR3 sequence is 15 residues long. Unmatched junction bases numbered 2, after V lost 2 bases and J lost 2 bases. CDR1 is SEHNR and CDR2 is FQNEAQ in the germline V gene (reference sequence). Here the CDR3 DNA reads TGTGCCAGCAGCTTAACAGGGGTGACTAATGAAAAACTGTTTTTT. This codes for CASSLTGVTNEKLFF.

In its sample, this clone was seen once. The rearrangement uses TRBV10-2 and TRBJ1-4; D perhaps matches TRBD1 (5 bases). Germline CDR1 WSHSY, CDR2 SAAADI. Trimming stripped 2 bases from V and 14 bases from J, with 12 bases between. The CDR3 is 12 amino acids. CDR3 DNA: TGCGCCAGCAGTGAGGGCCCAGGGATCCTGTTTTTT. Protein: CASSEGPGILFF.

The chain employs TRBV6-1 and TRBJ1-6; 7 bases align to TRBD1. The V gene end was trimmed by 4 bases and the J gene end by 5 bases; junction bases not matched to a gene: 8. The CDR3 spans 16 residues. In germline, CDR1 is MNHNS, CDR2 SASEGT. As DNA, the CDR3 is TGTGCCAGCAGTGGTAAAGGGACAGTAAATAATTCACCCCTCCACTTT. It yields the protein CASSGKGTVNNSPLHF.

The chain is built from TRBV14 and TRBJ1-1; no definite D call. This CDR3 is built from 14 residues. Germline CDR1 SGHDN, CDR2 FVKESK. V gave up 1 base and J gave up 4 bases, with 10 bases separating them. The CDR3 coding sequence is TGTGCCAGCAGCCAAGTGATCCCTAGCACTGAAGCTTTCTTT. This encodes CASSQVIPSTEAFF.

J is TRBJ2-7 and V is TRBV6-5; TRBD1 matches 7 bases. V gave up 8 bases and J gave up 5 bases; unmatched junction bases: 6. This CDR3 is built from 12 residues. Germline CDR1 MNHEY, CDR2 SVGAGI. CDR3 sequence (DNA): TGTGCCAGCGCCACAGGGGCCCACGAGCAGTACGTC. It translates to CASATGAHEQYV.

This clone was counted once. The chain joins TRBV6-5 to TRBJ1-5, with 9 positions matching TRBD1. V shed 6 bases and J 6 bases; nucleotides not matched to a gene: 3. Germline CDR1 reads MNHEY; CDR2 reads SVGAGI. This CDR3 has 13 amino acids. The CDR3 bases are TGTGCCAGCAGCGCGGGACAGGGTCAGCCCCAGCATTTT. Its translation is CASSAGQGQPQHF.

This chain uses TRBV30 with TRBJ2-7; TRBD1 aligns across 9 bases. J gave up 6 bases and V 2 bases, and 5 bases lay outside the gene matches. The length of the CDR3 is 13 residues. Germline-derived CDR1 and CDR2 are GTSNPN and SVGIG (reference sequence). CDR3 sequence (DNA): TGTGCCTGGAGTCCTTGGGGACAGGGCGAGCAGTACTTC. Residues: CAWSPWGQGEQYF.

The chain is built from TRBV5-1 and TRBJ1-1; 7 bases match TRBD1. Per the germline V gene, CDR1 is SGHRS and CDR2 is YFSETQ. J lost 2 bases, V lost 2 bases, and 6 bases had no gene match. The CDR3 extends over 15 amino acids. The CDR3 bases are TGCGCCAGCAGCTTTTACAGGGGCAAAAACACTGAAGCTTTCTTT. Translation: CASSFYRGKNTEAFF. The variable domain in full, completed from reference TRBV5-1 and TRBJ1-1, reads KAGVTQTPRYLIKTRGQQVTLSCSPISGHRSVSWYQQTPGQGLQFLFEYFSETQRNKGNFPGRFSGRQFSNSRSEMNVSTLELGDSALYLCASSFYRGKNTEAFFGQGTRLTVV.

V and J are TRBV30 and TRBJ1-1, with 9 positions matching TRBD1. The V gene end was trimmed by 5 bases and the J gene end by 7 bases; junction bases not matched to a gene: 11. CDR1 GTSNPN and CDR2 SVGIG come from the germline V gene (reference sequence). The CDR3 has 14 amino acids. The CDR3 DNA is TGTGCCTGGGCACGAGGACAGGGGAGTTTTGAAGCTTTCTTT. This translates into CAWARGQGSFEAFF.

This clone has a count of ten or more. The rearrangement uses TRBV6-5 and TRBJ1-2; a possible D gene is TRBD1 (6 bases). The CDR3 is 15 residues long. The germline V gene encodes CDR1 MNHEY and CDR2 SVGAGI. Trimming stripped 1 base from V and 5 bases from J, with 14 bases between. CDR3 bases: TGTGCCAGCAGTTACTATCCGGACAGTCGATATGGCTACACCTTC. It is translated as CASSYYPDSRYGYTF.

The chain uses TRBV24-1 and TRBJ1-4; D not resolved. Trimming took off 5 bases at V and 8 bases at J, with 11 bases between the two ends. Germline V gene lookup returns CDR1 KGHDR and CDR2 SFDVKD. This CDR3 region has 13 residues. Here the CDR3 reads CATSAWAGEKLFF. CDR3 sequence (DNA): TGTGCCACCAGTGCGTGGGCTGGGGAAAAACTGTTTTTT.

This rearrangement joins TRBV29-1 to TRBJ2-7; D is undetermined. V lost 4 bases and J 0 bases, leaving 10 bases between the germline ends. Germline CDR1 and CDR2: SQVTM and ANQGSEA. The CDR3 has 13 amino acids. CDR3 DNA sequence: TGCAGCGTTGGAAGTACAGTCTCCTACGAGCAGTACTTC. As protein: CSVGSTVSYEQYF.

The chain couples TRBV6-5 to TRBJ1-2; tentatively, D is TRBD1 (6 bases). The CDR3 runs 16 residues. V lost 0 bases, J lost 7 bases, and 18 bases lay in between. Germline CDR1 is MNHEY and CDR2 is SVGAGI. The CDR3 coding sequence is TGTGCCAGCAGTTACTCCTGGGGGCGCAGTGGAACTGGCTACACCTTC. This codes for CASSYSWGRSGTGYTF.

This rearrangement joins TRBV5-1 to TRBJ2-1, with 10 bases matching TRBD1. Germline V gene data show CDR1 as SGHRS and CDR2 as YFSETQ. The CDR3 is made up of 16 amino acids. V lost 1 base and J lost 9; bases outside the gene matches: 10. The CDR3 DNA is TGCGCCAGCAGCTTGTCGTCCCGACAGGGGGCTAGTGAGCAGTTCTTC. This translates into CASSLSSRQGASEQFF.

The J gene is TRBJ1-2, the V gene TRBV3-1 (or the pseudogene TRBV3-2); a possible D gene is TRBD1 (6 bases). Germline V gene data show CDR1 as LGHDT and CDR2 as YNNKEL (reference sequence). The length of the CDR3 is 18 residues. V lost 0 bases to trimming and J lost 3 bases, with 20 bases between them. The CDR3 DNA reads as TGTGCCAGCAGCCAAGAGGCAGGGGCCTCCGCATTACACTATGGCTACACCTTC. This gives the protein CASSQEAGASALHYGYTF.

CDR3 protein: CASSKQNTEAFF. CDR3 DNA sequence: TGTGCCAGCAGTAAACAGAACACTGAAGCTTTCTTT. The chain links TRBV6-5 to TRBJ1-1; D is unresolved. V lost 5 bases, J lost 1 base, and 5 bases lay in between. Germline loops: CDR1 MNHEY, CDR2 SVGAGI. The CDR3 has 12 residues.

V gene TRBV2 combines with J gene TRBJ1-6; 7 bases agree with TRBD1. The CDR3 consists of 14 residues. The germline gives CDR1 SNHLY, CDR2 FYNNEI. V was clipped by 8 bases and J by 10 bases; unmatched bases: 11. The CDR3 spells CASGFRQGGSPLHF. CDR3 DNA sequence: TGTGCCAGCGGATTTCGACAGGGTGGCTCACCCCTCCACTTT.

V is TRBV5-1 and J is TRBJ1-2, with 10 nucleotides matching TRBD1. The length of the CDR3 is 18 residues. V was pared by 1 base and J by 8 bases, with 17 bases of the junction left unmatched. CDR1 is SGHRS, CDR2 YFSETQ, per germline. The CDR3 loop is CASSLRDRGPRDDRGYTF. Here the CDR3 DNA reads TGCGCCAGCAGCTTGCGGGACAGGGGTCCGAGGGATGATAGGGGCTACACCTTC.

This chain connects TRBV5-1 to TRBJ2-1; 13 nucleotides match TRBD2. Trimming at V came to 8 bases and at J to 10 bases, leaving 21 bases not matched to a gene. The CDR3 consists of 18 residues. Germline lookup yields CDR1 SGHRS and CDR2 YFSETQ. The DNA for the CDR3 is TGCGCCAGTACCCCGGGACTAGCGGGGCGGGGGAACGGGGAAGAGCAGTTCTTC. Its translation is CASTPGLAGRGNGEEQFF.